A single sample gave rise to the 3 T cell receptor beta chains below, sequenced in a study of T cells in Graves' hyperthyroidism and ophthalmopathy. Researchers amplified the TCR beta CDR3 regions from RNA transcripts. HTBI primers were employed in a first-round RT-PCR of the TCR CDR3. TCRdb reprocessed the multiplex PCR reads with MiXCR, giving one entry per CDR3 protein. Of hundreds of thousands of distinct CDR3 sequences in the sample, about a sixth are singletons; the top ten hold about 45%. Sequenced sample: blood. The receptors come from a man aged 40-49 years with Graves' hyperthyroidism.

This clonotype was seen ten or more times. The rearrangement joins TRBV7-3 to TRBJ2-3; D possibly corresponds to TRBD2 (6 bases). Deletions cut 0 bases from V and 1 base from J, with 14 bases between. The CDR3 loop spans 17 amino acids. Germline CDR1 and CDR2: SGHTA and FQGTGA. The CDR3 is CASSLTGGAGGTDTQYF. The CDR3, as DNA: TGTGCCAGCAGCTTAACGGGCGGGGCCGGGGGCACAGATACGCAGTATTTT.

Many counts were recorded for this clonotype. The chain uses TRBV28 and TRBJ1-3; tentatively, D is TRBD1 (5 bases). This CDR3 is built from 15 residues. The germline V gene has CDR1 MDHEN and CDR2 SYDVKM. Deletions cut 3 bases from V and 8 bases from J, with 17 bases between. In nucleotides, the CDR3 is TGTGCCAGCAGTTTTAACCTCCAGGGAGCGGACACCATATATTTT. This sequence encodes CASSFNLQGADTIYF.

The chain uses TRBV12-3 or TRBV12-4 and TRBJ2-3, with 15 bases matching TRBD2. The CDR3 runs 18 residues. V lost 6 bases to trimming and J lost 3 bases; unmatched junction nucleotides: 10. This CDR3 is CASSQPGLAGGQTDTQYF. DNA of the CDR3: TGTGCCAGCAGCCAACCGGGACTAGCGGGGGGCCAGACAGATACGCAGTATTTT.